The T cell receptor (beta chain) under discussion was sequenced for a study of blood T cell repertoires in COVID-19. About the study: The origin of the acute and convalescent COVID-19 samples was the United States, Italy and Spain.

This clone was counted a single time. As originally analysed: Scientists estimated how many nucleated cells there were by amplifying reference gene primers. Generated by immunoSEQ multiplex PCR, the TCRdb table keeps only in-frame clones and is missing some. Clone size and V and J calls were adopted from that table, with D and trimming inferred from the DNA. This table holds 250,000 or so clones, roughly 88% found once. The specimen sequenced was peripheral blood. The clonotype originates from a man aged 80 or over with acute or convalescent COVID-19.

CDR3 sequence (DNA): TGTGCCAGCAGCTTAGCCCCAGGGGGGAGTCAAGAGACCCAGTACTTC. This gives the protein CASSLAPGGSQETQYF. The chain links TRBV7-6 to TRBJ2-5, with D possibly TRBD1 on 7 matching bases. The CDR3 consists of 16 residues. Germline V gene data show CDR1 as SGHVS and CDR2 as FNYEAQ. The V and J ends lost 0 bases and 2 bases respectively, with 13 bases between them. Full variable domain (rest looked up from reference TRBV7-6 and TRBJ2-5): GAGVSQSPRYKVTKRGQDVALRCDPISGHVSLYWYRQALGQGPEFLTYFNYEAQQDKSGLPNDRFSAERPEGSISTLTIQRTEQRDSAMYRCASSLAPGGSQETQYFGPGTRLLVL.